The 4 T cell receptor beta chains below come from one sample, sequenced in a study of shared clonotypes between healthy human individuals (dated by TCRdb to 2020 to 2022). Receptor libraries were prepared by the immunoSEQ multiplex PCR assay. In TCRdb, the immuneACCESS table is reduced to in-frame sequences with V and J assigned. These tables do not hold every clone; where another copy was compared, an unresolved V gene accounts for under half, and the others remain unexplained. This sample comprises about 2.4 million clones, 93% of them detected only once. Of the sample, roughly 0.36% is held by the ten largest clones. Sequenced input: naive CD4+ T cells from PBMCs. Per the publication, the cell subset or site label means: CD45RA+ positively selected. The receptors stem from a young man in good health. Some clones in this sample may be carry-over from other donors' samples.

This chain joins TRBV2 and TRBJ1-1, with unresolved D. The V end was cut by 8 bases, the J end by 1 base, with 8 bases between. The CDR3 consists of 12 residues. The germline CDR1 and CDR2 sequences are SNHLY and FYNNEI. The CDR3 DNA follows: TGTGCCAGCGGGAGACAGAACACTGAAGCTTTCTTT. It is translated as CASGRQNTEAFF.

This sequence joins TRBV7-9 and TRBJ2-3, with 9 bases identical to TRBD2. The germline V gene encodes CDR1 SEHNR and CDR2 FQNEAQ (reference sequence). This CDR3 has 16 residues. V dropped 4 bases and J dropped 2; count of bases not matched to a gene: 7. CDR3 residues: CASSSVAGVFTDTQYF. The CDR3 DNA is TGTGCCAGCAGCTCCGTAGCGGGAGTATTCACAGATACGCAGTATTTT. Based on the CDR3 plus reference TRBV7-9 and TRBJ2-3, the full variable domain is DTGVSQNPRHKITKRGQNVTFRCDPISEHNRLYWYRQTLGQGPEFLTYFQNEAQLEKSRLLSDRFSAERPKGSFSTLEIQRTEQGDSAMYLCASSSVAGVFTDTQYFGPGTRLTVL.

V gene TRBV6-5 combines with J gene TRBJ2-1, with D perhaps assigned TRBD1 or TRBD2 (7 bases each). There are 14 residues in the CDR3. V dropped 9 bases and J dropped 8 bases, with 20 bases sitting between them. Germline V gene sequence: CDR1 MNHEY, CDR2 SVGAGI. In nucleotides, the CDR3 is TGTGCCAGTCATCGAGCGGGGACAGTTGATGAGCAGTTCTTC. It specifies CASHRAGTVDEQFF.

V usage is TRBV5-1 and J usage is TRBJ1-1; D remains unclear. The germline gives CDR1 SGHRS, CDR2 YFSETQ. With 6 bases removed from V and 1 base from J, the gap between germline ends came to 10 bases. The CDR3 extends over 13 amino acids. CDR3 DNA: TGCGCCAGCATAGGGATCCCGAACACTGAAGCTTTCTTT. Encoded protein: CASIGIPNTEAFF.